These T cell receptor beta chains were read from a single sample in a study of T cells in tuberculosis. Profiling relied on immunoSEQ multiplex PCR, and the TCRdb table lists in-frame clones only, not all of them. The repertoire holds 55,000 to 60,000 clones, with approximately 86% as singletons. The sample taken for sequencing was CD1b-GMM tetramer-negative cells sorted from PBMCs. Source of these receptors: an adult woman with latent tuberculosis. CDR3s include the opening cysteine and the closing phenylalanine or tryptophan. A D gene is named only where the DNA matches it firmly. A row's size may be missing; if present it is once, few, many or a size class.

j_call,d_call,clone_size,v_call,cdr3_nt,cdr3_aa
TRBJ2-5,.,.,TRBV7-2,TGTGCCAGCAGCCCCTTCAGGGGACCCCCAGAGACCCAGTACTTC,CASSPFRGPPETQYF
TRBJ1-5,.,once,TRBV15,TGTGCCACCAGTTCGGGGGGCCCTTATCAGCCCCAGCATTTT,CATSSGGPYQPQHF
TRBJ2-1,TRBD2,.,TRBV5-1,TGCGCCAGCAGTTCTAGCGGGGTGTCCTACAATGAGCAGTTCTTC,CASSSSGVSYNEQFF
TRBJ2-3,.,.,TRBV6-5,TGTGCCAGCAGTTACTCGAGCAGGACAGAAACAGATACGCAGTATTTT,CASSYSSRTETDTQYF
TRBJ1-1,TRBD1,.,TRBV14,TGTGCCAGCAGCCAAGACAGGGGGGACACTGAAGCTTTCTTT,CASSQDRGDTEAFF
TRBJ1-1,.,.,TRBV7-2,TGTGCCAGCAGCTTAGTTGGTCAGGGGCGCCTAGCTTTCTTT,CASSLVGQGRLAFF
TRBJ1-1,.,.,TRBV4-1,TGCGCCAGCAGCCAAGGCCAGCAGGAAATGAACACTGAAGCTTTCTTT,CASSQGQQEMNTEAFF
TRBJ1-1,.,.,TRBV28,TGTGCCAGCAGTCTCCAGATGAACACTGAAGCTTTCTTT,CASSLQMNTEAFF
TRBJ1-1,TRBD1,once,TRBV6-6,TGTGCCAGCAGCGATACAGGGGGGCCGAACACTGAAGCTTTCTTT,CASSDTGGPNTEAFF
TRBJ2-1,.,.,TRBV4-1,TGCGCCAGCAGCTTATACAATGAGCAGTTCTTC,CASSLYNEQFF
TRBJ1-1,TRBD1,.,TRBV30,TGTGCCTGGAGCACCGGGACAGGGGGCTTTGGGACTGAAGCTTTCTTT,CAWSTGTGGFGTEAFF
TRBJ2-3,.,.,TRBV28,TGTGCCAGCAGAACAGGGAAGAGGGTCACAGATACGCAGTATTTT,CASRTGKRVTDTQYF
TRBJ1-2,.,.,TRBV30,TGTGCCTGGAGTGCTCAGGTACAGGGTTATGGCTACACCTTC,CAWSAQVQGYGYTF
TRBJ1-1,.,.,TRBV20-1,TGCAGTGCGCCAGGGGTGAATGCTTTCTTT,CSAPGVNAFF
TRBJ1-1,TRBD1,.,TRBV28,TGTGCCAGCAGTCCATCAGGGGGGCCCTTGAACACTGAAGCTTTCTTT,CASSPSGGPLNTEAFF
TRBJ2-1,TRBD1,.,TRBV9,TGTGCCAGCAGCGTTACGACGCAGGGGGTCGGGCAGTTCTTC,CASSVTTQGVGQFF
TRBJ2-7,TRBD2,.,TRBV7-2,TGTGCCAGCAGCCCAGGATCGGGGGGAAGTCGGGAGCAGTACTTC,CASSPGSGGSREQYF
TRBJ1-2,.,.,TRBV6-5,TGTGCCAGCACCTCCGACTATGGCTACACCTTC,CASTSDYGYTF
TRBJ2-3,TRBD2,few,TRBV25-1,TGTGCCAGCAGCGGAGCCGGACTAGCGGAGCGCACAGATACGCAGTATTTT,CASSGAGLAERTDTQYF
TRBJ2-3,TRBD1,.,TRBV7-8,TGTGCCAGCAGCCTACTACCTTCCTACACCGGGACAGACACAGATACGCAGTATTTT,CASSLLPSYTGTDTDTQYF
TRBJ2-7,TRBD1,.,TRBV28,TGTGCCAGCAGTTTAGGGACAGGGGTAACCTACGAGCAGTACTTC,CASSLGTGVTYEQYF
TRBJ2-5,.,.,TRBV25-1,TGTGCCAGCAGTGAATATAGAAGGGGAGGAGAGACCCAGTACTTC,CASSEYRRGGETQYF
TRBJ1-5,.,.,TRBV6-1,TGTGCCAGCAGGGGACATCGGATGGATCAGCCCCAGCATTTT,CASRGHRMDQPQHF
TRBJ1-1,.,.,TRBV27,TGTGCCAGCCTGACTCCGGGGTTTGGGACTGAAGCTTTCTTT,CASLTPGFGTEAFF
TRBJ1-1,.,once,TRBV4-1,TGCGCCAGCAGCCAAGATTCCGGCGGCATGAACACTGAAGCTTTCTTT,CASSQDSGGMNTEAFF
TRBJ1-4,TRBD1,.,TRBV7-2,TGTGCCAGCAGCTCCCTGACAGGGGAAGACGAAAAACTGTTTTTT,CASSSLTGEDEKLFF
TRBJ1-1,.,.,TRBV19,TGTGCCAGTAGTATTAAGGGGTCCTACACTGAAGCTTTCTTT,CASSIKGSYTEAFF
TRBJ1-2,TRBD1,.,TRBV27,TGTGCCAGCAGACAGACAGGGGCAAACTATGGCTACACCTTC,CASRQTGANYGYTF
TRBJ2-3,TRBD2,.,TRBV27,TGTGCCAGCAGTTTAAGAAGCGGGATCGGCACAGATACGCAGTATTTT,CASSLRSGIGTDTQYF